This T cell receptor beta chain emerged from a study of T cells expressing NK-cell markers. The germline gives CDR1 SGHTA, CDR2 FQGNSA. The CDR3 runs 15 residues. TCRdb re-called the 5' RACE reads, yielding one record per CDR3 amino acid sequence without DNA. Its clone listing holds 300,000 or so distinct CDR3 sequences. The chain joins TRBV7-2 to TRBJ2-3; TCRdb lists TRBD1, though no DNA is available to test this call. The sample consisted of blood T cells: a sorted CD56 or NKG2C T cell subset, CD4+ or CD8+ T cells, or bulk PBMC T cells (not recorded which). This TCR derives from a woman aged 18 to 75 in good health. CDR3 protein: CASSRYRESTDTQYF.